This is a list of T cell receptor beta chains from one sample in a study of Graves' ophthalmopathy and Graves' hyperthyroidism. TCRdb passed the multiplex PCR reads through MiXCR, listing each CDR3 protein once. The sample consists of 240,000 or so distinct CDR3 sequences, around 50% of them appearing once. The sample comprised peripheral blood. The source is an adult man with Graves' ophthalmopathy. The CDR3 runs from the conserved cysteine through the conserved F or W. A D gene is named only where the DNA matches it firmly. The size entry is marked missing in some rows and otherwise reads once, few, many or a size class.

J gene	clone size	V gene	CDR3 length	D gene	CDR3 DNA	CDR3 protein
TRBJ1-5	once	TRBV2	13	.	TGTGCCAGCACAGGGGAGCGCAATCAGCCCCAGCATTTT	CASTGERNQPQHF
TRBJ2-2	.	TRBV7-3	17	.	TGTGCCAGCAGTTTTAGTGAAGGGTTGGTCGACACCGGGGAGCTGTTTTTT	CASSFSEGLVDTGELFF
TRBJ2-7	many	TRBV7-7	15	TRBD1	TGTGCTAGCAGCTTGGGGACAGGGTTGGGTTACGAGCAGTACTTC	CASSLGTGLGYEQYF
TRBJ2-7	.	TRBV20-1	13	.	TGCAGTGCTAGAGCCCTGACCATCTACGAGCAGTACTTC	CSARALTIYEQYF
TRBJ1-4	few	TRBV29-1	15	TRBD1	TGCAGCGCTCGGACAGGAACTACAACTAATGAAAAACTGTTTTTT	CSARTGTTTNEKLFF
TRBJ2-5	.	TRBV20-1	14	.	TGCAGTGCTAGAGAGGTGACGGGGTGGGAGACCCAGTACTTC	CSAREVTGWETQYF
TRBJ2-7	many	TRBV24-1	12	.	TGTGCCACCAGTGTAAGGAGTGGGGAGCAGTACTTC	CATSVRSGEQYF
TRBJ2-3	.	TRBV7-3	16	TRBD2	TGTGCCAGCAGCTTTGCTAGCGGGACGAGCACAGATACGCAGTATTTT	CASSFASGTSTDTQYF
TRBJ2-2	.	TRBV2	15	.	TGTGCCAGCAGTGATCAAACTACAAACACCGGGGAGCTGTTTTTT	CASSDQTTNTGELFF
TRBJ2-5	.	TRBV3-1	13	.	TGTGCCAGCAGCCAAAACGAGGGGGGCACCCAGTACTTC	CASSQNEGGTQYF
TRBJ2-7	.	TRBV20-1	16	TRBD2	TGCAGTGCGTCATCTAGCGGGGGATCGAGCTCCTACGAGCAGTACTTC	CSASSSGGSSSYEQYF
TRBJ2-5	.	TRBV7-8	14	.	TGTGCCAGCAGCCCAGGGACGGCGAAAGAGACCCAGTACTTC	CASSPGTAKETQYF
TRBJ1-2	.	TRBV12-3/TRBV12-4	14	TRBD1	TGTGCCAGCAGTTTTCGGGGACAGGGGGGAGGCTACACCTTC	CASSFRGQGGGYTF
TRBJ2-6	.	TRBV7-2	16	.	TGTGCCAGCAGCTTAGACTCGGGGGCTGGGGCCAACGTCCTGACTTTC	CASSLDSGAGANVLTF
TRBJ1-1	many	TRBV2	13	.	TGTGCCAGCAGGGGGACCGAGGGCACTGAAGCTTTCTTT	CASRGTEGTEAFF
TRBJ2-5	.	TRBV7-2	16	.	TGTGCCAGCAGCCTAGTCTATGTGGGCGGTCAAGAGACCCAGTACTTC	CASSLVYVGGQETQYF
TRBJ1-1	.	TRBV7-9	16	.	TGTGCCAGCAGCCTCGACACAGAGGGTAGGAAAGCTGAAGCTTTCTTT	CASSLDTEGRKAEAFF
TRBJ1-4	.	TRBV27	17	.	TGTGCCAGCAGTTCCACTTTTTACAGGTCCGAGGGCGAAAAACTGTTTTTT	CASSSTFYRSEGEKLFF
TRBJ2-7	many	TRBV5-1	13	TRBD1	TGCGCCAGCAGCTTGGGGACAGGGGACGAGCAGTACTTC	CASSLGTGDEQYF
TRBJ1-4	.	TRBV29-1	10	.	TGCAGCGTTGAAGAAGAAAAACTGTTTTTT	CSVEEEKLFF
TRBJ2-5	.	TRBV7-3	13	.	TGTGCCAGCAGCGACAGGACGAGGGAGACCCAGTACTTC	CASSDRTRETQYF
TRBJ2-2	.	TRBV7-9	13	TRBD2	TGTGCCAGCAGCAGATTAGCGGGAGGGGAGCTGTTTTTT	CASSRLAGGELFF
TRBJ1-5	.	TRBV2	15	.	TGTGCCAGCAGGGCCAGTGGGGGCTACAGTCAGCCCCAGCATTTT	CASRASGGYSQPQHF
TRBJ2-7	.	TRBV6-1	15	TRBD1	TGTGCCAGCAGTTACGGGCAGGGGGCCTCCTACGAGCAGTACTTC	CASSYGQGASYEQYF
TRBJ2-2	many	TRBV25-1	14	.	TGTGCCAGCAGTGAGTGGGCTATCACCGGGGAGCTGTTTTTT	CASSEWAITGELFF
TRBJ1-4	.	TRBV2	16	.	TGTGCCAGCAGACCTGCGACGGGAGAGTCGAATGAAAAACTGTTTTTT	CASRPATGESNEKLFF
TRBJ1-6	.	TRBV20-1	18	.	TGCAGTGCTAGGCCGGGATTCACCACGCGATTTAGGAATTCACCCCTCCACTTT	CSARPGFTTRFRNSPLHF
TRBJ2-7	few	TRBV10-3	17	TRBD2	TGTGCCATCAACGATCAAGGGACTAGCGGGAGTTCCTACGAGCAGTACTTC	CAINDQGTSGSSYEQYF
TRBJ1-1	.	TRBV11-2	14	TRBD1	TGTGCCAGCAGCCGACAGGGGCGGAGCACTGAAGCTTTCTTT	CASSRQGRSTEAFF
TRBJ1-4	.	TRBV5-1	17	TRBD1	TGCGCCAGCAGCCCAGGACAGGGCATGGAAGGTCATGAAAAACTGTTTTTT	CASSPGQGMEGHEKLFF
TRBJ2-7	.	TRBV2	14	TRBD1	TGTGCCAGCACCCCGGGACAGGCCCACCACGAGCAGTACTTC	CASTPGQAHHEQYF
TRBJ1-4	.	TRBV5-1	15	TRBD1	TGTGCCAGCAGCCAAGGGGACAGGGCCAATGAAAAACTGTTTTTT	CASSQGDRANEKLFF
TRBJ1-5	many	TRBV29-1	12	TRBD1	TGCAGCGGGGGGACAGGGGAAGGGACCCAGCATTTT	CSGGTGEGTQHF
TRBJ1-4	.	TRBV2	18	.	TGTGCCATCAGTTCCGAGGGGGGACGAAGCGCAACTAATGAAAAACTGTTTTTT	CAISSEGGRSATNEKLFF
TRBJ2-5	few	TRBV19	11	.	TGTGCCAGTAGGTCGCGAGAGACCCAGTACTTC	CASRSRETQYF
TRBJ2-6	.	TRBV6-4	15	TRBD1	TGTGCCAGCGGACAGGGAAGCTCTGGGGCCAACGTCCTGACTTTC	CASGQGSSGANVLTF
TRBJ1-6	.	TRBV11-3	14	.	TGTGCCAGCAGCTTCGGGCGGACTAATTCACCCCTCCACTTT	CASSFGRTNSPLHF